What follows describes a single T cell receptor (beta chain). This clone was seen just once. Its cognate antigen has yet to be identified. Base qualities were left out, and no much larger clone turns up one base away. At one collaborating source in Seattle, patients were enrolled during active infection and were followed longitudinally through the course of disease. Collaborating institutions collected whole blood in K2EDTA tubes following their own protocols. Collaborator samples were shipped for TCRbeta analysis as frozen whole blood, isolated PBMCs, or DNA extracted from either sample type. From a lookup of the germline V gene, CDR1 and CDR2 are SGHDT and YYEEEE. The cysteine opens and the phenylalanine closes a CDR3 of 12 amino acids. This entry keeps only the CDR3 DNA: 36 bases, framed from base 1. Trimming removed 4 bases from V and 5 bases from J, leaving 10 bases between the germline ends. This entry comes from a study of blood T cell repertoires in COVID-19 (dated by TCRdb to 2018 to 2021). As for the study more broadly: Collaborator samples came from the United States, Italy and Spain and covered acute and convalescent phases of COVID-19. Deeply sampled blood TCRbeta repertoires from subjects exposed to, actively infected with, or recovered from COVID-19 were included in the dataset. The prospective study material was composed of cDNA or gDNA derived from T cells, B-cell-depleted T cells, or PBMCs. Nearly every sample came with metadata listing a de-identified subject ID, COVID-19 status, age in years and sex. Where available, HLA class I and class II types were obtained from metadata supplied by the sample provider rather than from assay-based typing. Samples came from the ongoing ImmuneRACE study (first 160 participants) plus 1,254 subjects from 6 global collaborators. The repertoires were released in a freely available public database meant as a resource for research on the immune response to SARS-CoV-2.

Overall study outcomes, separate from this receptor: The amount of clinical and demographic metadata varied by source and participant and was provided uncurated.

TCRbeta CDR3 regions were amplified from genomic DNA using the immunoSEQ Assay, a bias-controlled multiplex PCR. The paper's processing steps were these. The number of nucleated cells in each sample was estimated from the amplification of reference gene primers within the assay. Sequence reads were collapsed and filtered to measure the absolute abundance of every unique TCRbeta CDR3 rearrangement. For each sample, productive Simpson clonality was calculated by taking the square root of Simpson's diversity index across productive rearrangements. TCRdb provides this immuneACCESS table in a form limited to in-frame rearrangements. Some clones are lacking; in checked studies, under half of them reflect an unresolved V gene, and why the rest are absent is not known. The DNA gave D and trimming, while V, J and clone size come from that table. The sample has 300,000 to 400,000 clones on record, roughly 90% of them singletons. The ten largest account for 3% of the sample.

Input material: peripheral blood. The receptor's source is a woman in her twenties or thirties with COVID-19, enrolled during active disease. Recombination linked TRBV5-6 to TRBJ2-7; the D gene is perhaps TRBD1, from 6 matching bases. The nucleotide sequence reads TGTGCCAGCAGCGCTGGGACAAACGAGCAGTACTTC. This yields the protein CASSAGTNEQYF.